This T cell receptor beta chain was recorded in a study of cytomegalovirus exposure and HLA in healthy donors. While the first cohort had 700 or so subjects, the donors belonged to the separate validation cohort of 100 to 150 subjects. Measured with immunoSEQ multiplex PCR; TCRdb has only the in-frame clones, and not every one. The sample carries roughly 150,000 clones, around 81% recorded once. A word on this clone: Antigen specificity is unknown.

General study results and limits: In vitro confirmation showed three CMV-associated chains to be CMV antigen specific. Researchers counted around 150 TCR beta chains as cytomegalovirus-associated.

The germline CDR1 and CDR2 sequences are MNHEY and SMNVEV (reference sequence). The V gene lost 5 bases and the J gene lost 0 bases, with 11 bases spanning the gap. The CDR3 sequence is 15 residues long. The chain uses TRBV27 and TRBJ1-3, with D possibly TRBD1 on 6 matching bases. This TCR came from a man aged 30 to 39 in good health and CMV-seropositive. The sample comprised PBMCs. DNA of the CDR3: TGTGCCAGCAGTCTAGGGGGTAGCTCTGGAAACACCATATATTTT. It yields the protein CASSLGGSSGNTIYF.